The clone carrying this TCR beta chain has more than one count but fewer than ten. The antigen is unknown. A modified ARM-PCR protocol with three rounds of nested PCR amplified TCRbeta. Each CDR3 protein is one row after TCRdb ran MiXCR on the multiplex PCR reads. The sample yields around 200,000 distinct CDR3 sequences, 60% to 75% seen once. The template was RNA from unsorted bulk tissue. This sample is part of a study of tumor and adjacent non-tumor tissue in lung cancer. Overall study: Histology: about twelve adenocarcinoma, a couple of squamous cell carcinoma, 1 small cell lung cancer.

Unmatched junction bases numbered 6, after V lost 5 bases and J lost 7 bases. The CDR3 contains 15 residues. Germline V CDR1 and CDR2: SEHNR, FQNEAQ (reference sequence). Study findings and constraints: Tumor TCR diversity, when higher, was linked to shorter survival. Significantly higher TCR diversity was found in tumor than normal lung. In normal lung, the top 100 clones were significantly more dominant than in tumor.

The TCR sequence derives from a man in his 60s with non-small cell lung cancer. The chain has TRBV7-9 and TRBJ1-4, with 11 positions matching TRBD1. The sequenced sample was lung tumor tissue. CDR3 region: CASSPWTGGVEKLFF. The CDR3 coding sequence is TGTGCCAGCAGCCCATGGACAGGGGGCGTTGAAAAACTGTTTTTT. The full variable domain, rest sourced from reference TRBV7-9 and TRBJ1-4, is DTGVSQNPRHKITKRGQNVTFRCDPISEHNRLYWYRQTLGQGPEFLTYFQNEAQLEKSRLLSDRFSAERPKGSFSTLEIQRTEQGDSAMYLCASSPWTGGVEKLFFGSGTQLSVL.